This passage covers 21 T cell receptor delta chains from one sample sequenced in a study of Vδ1+ human thymocytes. Study-wide results and caveats: Highly polyclonal TRG and TRD repertoires with Gaussian CDR3 length distributions appeared in thymus.

For these TCRs, the target antigens are not known. Sequences come from RNA converted to cDNA by reverse transcription. Pooled V-gene forward primers with one constant-region reverse primer generated the CDR3 amplicons by multiplex PCR. TCRdb called clones anew from the multiplex PCR reads with CATT. The sample consists of 23,000 or so delta-chain clones, about 7.4% of them appearing once. The source material was Vdelta1+ gamma-delta thymocytes from the thymus. Specified subset: FACS-sorted CD3+ TCRalphabeta- TCRVdelta1+ TCRVdelta2- thymocytes. The receptors here all came from a girl under three years old who had congenital heart surgery.

With regard to this clone: This may be a read error: a much more frequent sequence differs by one nucleotide. V gene TRDV2 combines with J gene TRDJ1; 11 bases map to TRDD3. This CDR3 has 15 amino acids. V shed 3 bases and J 1 base; nucleotides not matched to a gene: 3. Germline CDR1 GEAIGNYY, CDR2 EKD. The DNA of the CDR3 is TGTGCCTGTGACCCTGGGGGATACCGCACCGATAAACTCATCTTT. This gives the protein CACDPGGYRTDKLIF.

This clone was detected only a few times. The chain couples TRAV29/DV5 to TRDJ1; possible D gene TRDD3, 6 bases. Trimming removed 4 bases at V and 8 bases at J, with 30 bases between. CDR1 and CDR2 (germline): NSMFDY, ISSIKDK. The CDR3 has 17 residues. The CDR3 loop is CAASSRETGIHHFKLIF. The CDR3 DNA reads as TGTGCAGCATCGTCCCGAGAGACTGGGATTCACCATTTCAAACTCATCTTT. The whole variable domain, remainder taken from reference TRAV29/DV5 and TRDJ1, is DQQVKQNSPSLSVQEGRISILNCDYTNSMFDYFLWYKKYPAEGPTFLISISSIKDKNEDGRFTVFLNKSAKHLSLHIVPSQPGDSAVYFCAASSRETGIHHFKLIFGKGTRVTVEP.

This clone appeared a few times. Relative to the germline gene, one junction end is altered; a read error may explain this. The V and J genes are TRDV1 and TRDJ1; 11 nucleotides agree with TRDD3. The CDR3 has 19 amino acids. Germline loops: CDR1 TSWWSYY, CDR2 QGS. The CDR3 nucleotides read TGTGCTCTTGGGGAACTAGGGATTCTGGGGGATACTTTCACCGATAAACTCATCTTC. Its protein product is CALGELGILGDTFTDKLIF.

This clone was seen a handful of times. A much larger clone differs from this one at a single base, so this may be a read error. This chain connects TRDV2 to TRDJ1; D possibly corresponds to TRDD3 (6 bases). The CDR3 has 17 amino acids. The germline V and J ends were trimmed by 3 bases and 5 bases, with 24 bases remaining between them. The germline gives CDR1 GEAIGNYY, CDR2 EKD. The CDR3 is CACDPPYGGTTQDKLIF. In nucleotides, the CDR3 is TGTGCCTGTGACCCTCCGTACGGGGGGACGACGCAAGATAAACTCATCTTT.

This clone was seen only a few times. The rearrangement uses TRDV1 and TRDJ1; 10 bases line up with TRDD3. CDR3 size: 17 residues. Germline CDR1 is TSWWSYY and CDR2 is QGS. V lost 5 bases to trimming and J lost 1 base; unmatched junction nucleotides: 10. This CDR3 reads CALGNPYWGILTDKLIF. The CDR3 DNA reads TGTGCTCTTGGGAACCCATACTGGGGGATTCTCACCGATAAACTCATCTTT.

This clone came up a few times. The V call is TRDV1, the J call TRDJ2; D could derive from TRDD2 or TRDD3 (6 bases each). The CDR3 contains 18 residues. V lost 3 bases to trimming and J lost 4 bases, with 21 bases between them. CDR1 is TSWWSYY and CDR2 is QGS in the germline V gene. CDR3 sequence reads: CALGDLPTGFKETAQLFF. The CDR3 region has the DNA TGTGCTCTTGGGGACCTTCCAACTGGGTTCAAGGAGACAGCACAACTCTTCTTT.

This clone was counted a few times. The rearrangement joins TRDV1 to TRDJ1; 10 nucleotides align to TRDD3. The CDR3 sequence is 18 residues long. Germline V CDR1 and CDR2: TSWWSYY, QGS. V shed 5 bases, J shed 0 bases, and the junction held 12 bases outside the gene matches. CDR3 loop: CALGTTGGCWDYTDKLIF. The DNA of the CDR3 is TGTGCTCTTGGGACTACTGGGGGATGTTGGGATTACACCGATAAACTCATCTTT.

A few counts support this clone. The rearrangement joins TRDV1 to TRDJ1; no clear D gene. This CDR3 comprises 17 residues. Trimming shortened V by 4 bases and J by 4 bases, and 22 bases separated the two germline ends. Germline loops: CDR1 TSWWSYY, CDR2 QGS. In nucleotides, the CDR3 is TGTGCTCTTGGGGGCGGAGGGTCCCGGGGTACGTTCGATAAACTCATCTTT. It specifies CALGGGGSRGTFDKLIF.

The V and J genes are TRDV1 and TRDJ1; tentative D call: TRDD3 (5 bases). The CDR3 runs 20 residues. Trimming shortened V by 6 bases and J by 0 bases, and 29 bases separated the two germline ends. Germline values: CDR1 TSWWSYY, CDR2 QGS. CDR3 nucleotide sequence: TGTGCTCTTGGTAGAGTAGGGCCCCCCCGATACTGGTTCTACACCGATAAACTCATCTTT. This translates into CALGRVGPPRYWFYTDKLIF.

This clone was observed a few times. The chain combines TRDV1 with TRDJ1, with 8 bases fitting TRDD3. With 0 bases clipped from V and 0 bases from J, the junction kept 18 bases outside the gene matches. The CDR3 length is 21 residues. The V gene's germline CDR1 is TSWWSYY and CDR2 QGS. The CDR3 nucleotides are TGTGCTCTTGGGGAACTATTGAAGATCCCTACCGTGGGGGATGACACCGATAAACTCATCTTT. Encoded protein: CALGELLKIPTVGDDTDKLIF.

A remark on this clone: It may be a read error: a sequence one base away is much more abundant. The gene calls are TRDV2 and TRDJ1; D is undetermined. Trimming took 4 bases from V and 0 from J, leaving 5 bases between them. Germline assignment: CDR1 GEAIGNYY and CDR2 EKD. The CDR3 is 12 residues long. Here the CDR3 reads CACEGYTDKLIF. CDR3 DNA sequence: TGTGCCTGTGAAGGGTACACCGATAAACTCATCTTT.

A few counts support this clone. The chain has TRDV1 and TRDJ1; 9 nucleotides agree with TRDD3. V shed 2 bases and J 0 bases; nucleotides not matched to a gene: 31. CDR3 length: 25 amino acids. The germline gives CDR1 TSWWSYY, CDR2 QGS. The CDR3 coding sequence is TGTGCTCTTGGGGAATCAAAACGGGTTTCTGCCCTAAGTACTGGGGGACTCCGGTACACCGATAAACTCATCTTT. Protein sequence: CALGESKRVSALSTGGLRYTDKLIF.

This clone turned up a few times. This chain joins TRDV1 and TRDJ1, with 13 positions matching TRDD3. The germline gives CDR1 TSWWSYY, CDR2 QGS. The CDR3 is made up of 20 amino acids. V lost 2 bases, J lost 0 bases, and 12 bases stayed unmatched. The CDR3 DNA reads as TGTGCTCTTGGGGAATCCCAAATTTCTACTGGGGGATACGACACCGATAAACTCATCTTT. It specifies CALGESQISTGGYDTDKLIF.

This clone has just a few counts. The chain couples TRDV1 to TRDJ1; 8 bases align to TRDD3. Looked up from germline, CDR1 is TSWWSYY and CDR2 is QGS. This CDR3 region has 19 residues. Losses at the gene ends were 7 bases for V and 0 bases for J; bases not matched to a gene: 19. The CDR3 is CALDSELGAHFTYTDKLIF. DNA of the CDR3: TGTGCTCTTGATTCAGAACTGGGGGCCCACTTCACCTACACCGATAAACTCATCTTT.

This clone was picked up a small number of times. This chain joins TRDV1 and TRDJ1; the D gene could be TRDD2 or TRDD3 (9 bases each). The CDR3 runs 21 residues. Between the trimmed V and J ends, which lost 2 bases and 0 bases, there was a span of 28 bases. Germline assignment: CDR1 TSWWSYY and CDR2 QGS. The chain's CDR3 is CALGERPSYGGDTGYTDKLIF. CDR3 DNA sequence: TGTGCTCTTGGGGAAAGGCCTTCCTACGGAGGGGATACGGGGTACACCGATAAACTCATCTTT.

This clone was observed a handful of times. V gene TRDV1 combines with J gene TRDJ1, with D perhaps TRDD2 or TRDD3 (5 bases each). Germline loops: CDR1 TSWWSYY, CDR2 QGS. Trimming removed 3 bases at V and 2 bases at J, with 22 bases between. The CDR3 sequence is 18 residues long. CDR3 nucleotide sequence: TGTGCTCTTGGGGACCCGGCTCCCTTCAGGCGGGGGACCGATAAACTCATCTTT. It codes for CALGDPAPFRRGTDKLIF.

The V gene is TRDV1, the J gene TRDJ1, with 10 bases fitting TRDD3. This CDR3 has 18 amino acids. The germline V gene has CDR1 TSWWSYY and CDR2 QGS. Trimming at V came to 6 bases and at J to 5 bases, leaving 18 bases not matched to a gene. CDR3 in amino acids: CALGNRPYWGMFLDKLIF. Written as DNA, the CDR3 is TGTGCTCTTGGCAACAGGCCGTACTGGGGGATGTTCTTGGATAAACTCATCTTT.

The chain uses TRDV1 and TRDJ1; D is possibly TRDD3 (6 bases). The CDR3 is made up of 17 amino acids. Germline loops: CDR1 TSWWSYY, CDR2 QGS. Trimming left V 2 bases short and J 9 bases short, with 25 bases between. CDR3 nucleotide sequence: TGTGCTCTTGGGGAATCTGACGTACCACCGGGGGACCACGAACTCATCTTT. Translated: CALGESDVPPGDHELIF.

The rearrangement uses TRDV1 and TRDJ1, with 9 bases fitting TRDD2. The CDR3 spans 20 residues. Germline values: CDR1 TSWWSYY, CDR2 QGS. Trimming at V came to 4 bases and at J to 1 base, leaving 19 bases not matched to a gene. CDR3 bases: TGTGCTCTTGGGGGACCCCCTTCCTACGATTTCTGGGTTAGCACCGATAAACTCATCTTT. Protein: CALGGPPSYDFWVSTDKLIF.

This clone was counted between two and nine times. V is TRDV1 and J is TRDJ1; TRDD3 matches 10 bases. With V trimmed by 4 bases and J by 0 bases, 23 bases remained unmatched. The CDR3 has 22 residues. CDR1 and CDR2 (germline): TSWWSYY, QGS. The CDR3 loop reads CALGGPSPPTGGFSLYTDKLIF. The CDR3 bases are TGTGCTCTTGGGGGCCCTTCCCCTCCGACTGGGGGATTCTCTTTGTACACCGATAAACTCATCTTT.

The J gene is TRDJ1, the V gene TRDV1; tentative D call: TRDD3 (6 bases). The J gene was missing in TCRdb and was found by matching the end of the DNA to germline. The germline gives CDR1 TSWWSYY, CDR2 QGS. V lost 4 bases and J 0 bases, leaving 27 bases between the germline ends. This CDR3 has 20 residues. CDR3 nucleotides: TGTGCTCTTGGGGCTTCAAGTTGCCTCCCTCGTACTGGGAACACCGATAAACTCATCTTT. This codes for CALGASSCLPRTGNTDKLIF.